This TCR beta chain appears in the sequencing data of a study of liver allograft versus peripheral blood T cells. Study in general: Repertoires of T cell receptors in transplanted livers were compared with recipients' peripheral blood repertoires.

The CDR3 has 13 residues. CDR1 LNHDA and CDR2 SQIVND come from the germline V gene (reference sequence). The V end was cut by 3 bases, the J end by 7 bases, with 11 bases between. Study observations and caveats: Liver allograft and peripheral blood T cell receptor repertoires reportedly differed.

By share, this clonotype ranks as medium-sized. Its cognate antigen is unknown. TCRdb fed the reads into MiXCR, producing one record per CDR3 protein. The sample holds approximately 12,000 distinct CDR3 sequences, about 23% seen once. The chain joins TRBV19 to TRBJ2-3, with D possibly being TRBD2 (5 bases). The receptor was isolated from a human patient who had a liver transplant. Some T cells here may be from the graft donor. Here the CDR3 DNA reads TGTGCCAGTAGTATCGAGGGCAGGAATACGCAGTATTTT. It codes for CASSIEGRNTQYF.